One and the same sample provided the 31 T cell receptor beta chains below, sequenced in a study of response to subunit inactivated influenza vaccine. Using its own MiXCR run on the RT-PCR reads, TCRdb lists one record per CDR3 protein. The data hold more than 450,000 distinct CDR3 sequences, with 12% observed a single time. The specimen was PBMCs from blood, collected on the day of vaccination. The receptors shown here come from a middle-aged man who received an inactivated influenza vaccine.

The rearrangement uses TRBV2 and TRBJ2-3, with D unclear. This CDR3 region has 16 residues. V lost 3 bases, J lost 0 bases, and 13 bases lay in between. Germline CDR1 SNHLY, CDR2 FYNNEI. The CDR3 nucleotides are TGTGCCAGCAGTGAGTTTCTCACGTCTAGCACAGATACGCAGTATTTT. It specifies CASSEFLTSSTDTQYF.

This clonotype was detected a few times. The V gene is TRBV6-1, the J gene TRBJ1-5, with TRBD1 as a possible D gene (6 bases). Germline CDR1 and CDR2: MNHNS and SASEGT. The CDR3 runs 14 residues. V was cut by 6 bases and J by 7 bases, with 16 bases left in between. The CDR3 here is CASSLGHSKQPQHF. The CDR3 DNA reads TGTGCCAGCAGCCTGGGACACTCCAAGCAGCCCCAGCATTTT.

This clonotype was seen ten or more times. The rearrangement uses TRBV6-2 or TRBV6-3 and TRBJ2-1; no clear D gene. Trimming shortened V by 4 bases and J by 10 bases, and 8 bases separated the two germline ends. CDR1 and CDR2 from the germline V gene are MNHEY and SVGEGT. The CDR3 runs 11 residues. Written as DNA, the CDR3 is TGTGCCAGCAGTTCTTTGGGGGAGCAGTTCTTC. Translation: CASSSLGEQFF.

DNA for the CDR3: TGTGCCAGCAGCCCTACGGGACAGGAAAATGAAAAACTGTTTTTT. Protein sequence: CASSPTGQENEKLFF. This sequence joins TRBV7-9 and TRBJ1-4; 8 bases are a match to TRBD1. V lost 5 bases and J lost 5; bases outside the gene matches: 7. The germline V gene has CDR1 SEHNR and CDR2 FQNEAQ (reference sequence). CDR3 size: 15 residues.

The chain uses TRBV20-1 and TRBJ2-7; the match to TRBD2 covers 7 bases. V lost 5 bases, J lost 0 bases, and 10 bases stayed unmatched. The CDR3 consists of 15 residues. The germline V gene encodes CDR1 DFQATT and CDR2 SNEGSKA (reference sequence). CDR3 region: CSALPRPGGSYEQYF. The CDR3 DNA follows: TGCAGTGCTCTCCCCCGTCCGGGAGGCTCCTACGAGCAGTACTTC.

This clonotype was counted at least ten times. The chain employs TRBV19 and TRBJ1-5, with D perhaps TRBD1 (6 bases). This CDR3 spans 16 amino acids. Per the germline V gene, CDR1 is LNHDA and CDR2 is SQIVND (reference sequence). The V end lost 9 bases, the J end lost 6 bases, and 24 bases lay between the germline ends. The CDR3 nucleotides read TGTGCCAGCCTTCCCCGGGGGGGCGCAGGAATTCAGCCCCAGCATTTT. Its translation is CASLPRGGAGIQPQHF.

A remark on this clonotype: This clone may be a read error of a much larger clone one base away. The rearrangement uses TRBV5-1 and TRBJ2-7; TRBD1 is a possible D gene (5 bases). V was shortened by 3 bases and J by 2 bases, with 12 bases between the two germline ends. CDR1 is SGHRS and CDR2 is YFSETQ in the germline V gene. The CDR3 has 14 amino acids. The DNA of the CDR3 is TGCGCCAGCAGCTCCTGGACACCCACCTACGAGCAGTACTTC. This sequence encodes CASSSWTPTYEQYF.

The V call is TRBV5-4, the J call TRBJ1-1; tentatively, D is TRBD1 (5 bases). This CDR3 has 17 residues. Germline values: CDR1 SGHNT, CDR2 YYREEE (reference sequence). V was cut by 3 bases and J by 0 bases, with 18 bases left in between. CDR3 nucleotide sequence: TGTGCCAGCAGCTCCCGGGACGGACGTGCCATGAACACTGAAGCTTTCTTT. Protein product: CASSSRDGRAMNTEAFF.

This clonotype was detected a few times. The chain joins TRBV3-1 to TRBJ2-1; 9 bases map to TRBD2. The junction had 10 bases not matched to a gene; V was cut back by 3 bases and J by 7 bases. This CDR3 has 16 amino acids. In germline, CDR1 is LGHDT, CDR2 YNNKEL (reference sequence). The CDR3 region is CASSQLRGGPLNEQFF. The CDR3 DNA reads as TGTGCCAGCAGCCAGCTGCGGGGGGGCCCATTGAATGAGCAGTTCTTC.

At least ten counts were recorded for this clonotype. The V and J genes are TRBV5-1 and TRBJ2-2; 13 bases line up with TRBD2. After removal of 4 bases from V and 5 bases from J, the junction contained 5 bases not matched to a gene. This CDR3 contains 16 residues. Germline CDR1 reads SGHRS; CDR2 reads YFSETQ. CDR3 amino acids: CASSPGLAGRTGELFF. The DNA of the CDR3 is TGCGCCAGCAGCCCGGGACTAGCGGGAAGGACCGGGGAGCTGTTTTTT.

This chain uses TRBV2 with TRBJ1-5; D perhaps matches TRBD1 (6 bases). Germline CDR1 SNHLY, CDR2 FYNNEI. V dropped 2 bases and J dropped 3 bases, with 11 bases sitting between them. The CDR3 loop spans 15 amino acids. The CDR3: CASSEMDSPNQPQHF. The CDR3 coding sequence is TGTGCCAGCAGTGAAATGGACAGCCCCAATCAGCCCCAGCATTTT.

Only a few counts were recorded for this clonotype. The chain has TRBV6-1 and TRBJ2-1; unclear D gene. With 5 bases removed from V and 6 bases from J, the gap between germline ends came to 14 bases. Germline V gives CDR1 MNHNS, CDR2 SASEGT. This CDR3 contains 14 residues. The CDR3 is CASSPNYLTNEQFF. The CDR3 region has the DNA TGTGCCAGCAGTCCGAACTACCTAACCAATGAGCAGTTCTTC.

This chain connects TRBV29-1 to TRBJ2-6, with D uncertain. This CDR3 region has 14 residues. Germline V gives CDR1 SQVTM, CDR2 ANQGSEA. The V and J ends lost 6 bases and 0 bases respectively, with 9 bases between them. DNA of the CDR3: TGCAGCGTGCCGGACGGCTCTGGGGCCAACGTCCTGACTTTC. Residues: CSVPDGSGANVLTF.

The chain carries TRBV10-3 and TRBJ1-1; TRBD1 is a possible D gene (6 bases). CDR1 is ENHRY and CDR2 is SYGVKD in the germline V gene. V lost 5 bases to trimming and J lost 5 bases, with 15 bases between them. CDR3 size: 14 residues. For the CDR3, the DNA is TGTGCCATCAGTTTTGGGCAGGGGCAAACTGAAGCTTTCTTT. This sequence encodes CAISFGQGQTEAFF.

The chain carries TRBV3-1 and TRBJ1-1; D is unclear. The CDR3 is made up of 15 amino acids. CDR1 is LGHDT and CDR2 is YNNKEL in the germline V gene (reference sequence). V lost 1 base and J 1 base, leaving 10 bases between the germline ends. CDR3 amino acids: CASSQGPQKNTEAFF. The CDR3, as DNA: TGTGCCAGCAGCCAAGGCCCGCAGAAGAACACTGAAGCTTTCTTT.

V is TRBV10-3 and J is TRBJ2-1; D call uncertain. Trimming removed 3 bases at V and 0 bases at J, with 15 bases between. CDR3 length: 17 amino acids. Germline CDR1 and CDR2: ENHRY and SYGVKD. CDR3 sequence reads: CAISDKDGASSYNEQFF. The DNA for the CDR3 is TGTGCCATCAGTGATAAGGACGGAGCAAGCTCCTACAATGAGCAGTTCTTC.

This clonotype has just one count. The CDR3 region is CASSPNPPSGRYNEQFF. CDR3 DNA sequence: TGTGCCAGCAGCCCCAACCCCCCTAGCGGGAGATACAATGAGCAGTTCTTC. J is TRBJ2-1 and V is TRBV7-3; 10 nucleotides align to TRBD2. This CDR3 spans 17 amino acids. Germline values: CDR1 SGHTA, CDR2 FQGTGA. V lost 5 bases, J lost 4 bases, and 11 bases stayed unmatched.

This clonotype was observed at least ten times. The V call is TRBV6-1, the J call TRBJ2-2, with 7 bases fitting TRBD1. CDR1 is MNHNS and CDR2 is SASEGT in the germline V gene. V gave up 6 bases and J gave up 4 bases; unmatched junction bases: 11. This CDR3 has 16 residues. CDR3 bases: TGTGCCAGCAGGCCCCGGGACAGATTTACCACCGGGGAGCTGTTTTTT. Encoded protein: CASRPRDRFTTGELFF.

This sequence joins TRBV28 and TRBJ2-7, with TRBD2 as a possible D gene (6 bases). Germline-derived CDR1 and CDR2 are MDHEN and SYDVKM. Between the trimmed V and J ends, which lost 2 bases and 4 bases, there was a span of 15 bases. This CDR3 contains 15 residues. This CDR3 reads CASSLTLASAYEQYF. In DNA form, the CDR3 reads TGTGCCAGCAGTTTAACCCTGGCTAGCGCATACGAGCAGTACTTC.

This clonotype was observed many times. The CDR3 DNA follows: TGCGCCAGCAGCCAAGGCAGAGACTACGAGCAGTACTTC. This gives the protein CASSQGRDYEQYF. V is TRBV4-3 and J is TRBJ2-7; unclear D gene. The germline V gene has CDR1 LGHNA and CDR2 YSLEER. The CDR3 loop spans 13 amino acids. Trimming removed 1 base at V and 3 bases at J, with 7 bases between.

This clonotype was seen ten or more times. This chain links TRBV9 with TRBJ1-4; D gene unclear. The CDR3 is 18 amino acids. Germline CDR1 SGDLS, CDR2 YYNGEE. V lost 5 bases, J lost 0 bases, and 20 bases lay in between. CDR3 in amino acids: CASRVFCRLVATNEKLFF. CDR3 bases: TGTGCCAGCAGGGTGTTTTGCAGGCTTGTTGCAACTAATGAAAAACTGTTTTTT.

V usage is TRBV7-9 and J usage is TRBJ2-5; a possible D gene is TRBD1 (5 bases). CDR1 is SEHNR and CDR2 is FQNEAQ in the germline V gene (reference sequence). CDR3 length equals 15 residues. V lost 4 bases to trimming and J lost 1 base, with 13 bases between them. The CDR3, as DNA: TGTGCCAGCAGCTCCAGCGACAGACCCCAAGAGACCCAGTACTTC. Its translation: CASSSSDRPQETQYF. The full variable domain, completed using reference TRBV7-9 and TRBJ2-5, is DTGVSQNPRHKITKRGQNVTFRCDPISEHNRLYWYRQTLGQGPEFLTYFQNEAQLEKSRLLSDRFSAERPKGSFSTLEIQRTEQGDSAMYLCASSSSDRPQETQYFGPGTRLLVL.

V gene TRBV6-1 combines with J gene TRBJ1-2; 9 positions agree with TRBD1. V shed 6 bases, J shed 3 bases, and the junction held 5 bases outside the gene matches. Per the germline V gene, CDR1 is MNHNS and CDR2 is SASEGT. This CDR3 spans 14 amino acids. The CDR3, as DNA: TGTGCCAGCAGATCGACAGGGGGAGACTATGGCTACACCTTC. This gives the protein CASRSTGGDYGYTF.

The sample holds a few counts of this clonotype. This chain uses TRBV4-2 with TRBJ2-1; TRBD2 matches 9 bases. CDR1 is LGHNA, CDR2 YNFKEQ, per germline. The CDR3 consists of 17 residues. J gave up 0 bases and V 1 base, and 4 bases lay outside the gene matches. CDR3 amino acids: CASSQGLAASSYNEQFF. Written as DNA, the CDR3 is TGTGCCAGCAGCCAAGGACTAGCGGCCAGCTCCTACAATGAGCAGTTCTTC.

This clonotype was seen only a few times. CDR3 DNA: TGTGCCTGGAAGTTGGCAGGGAGCTACGAGCAGTACTTC. This sequence encodes CAWKLAGSYEQYF. The chain uses TRBV30 and TRBJ2-7, with D perhaps being TRBD1 or TRBD2 (5 bases each). CDR1 is GTSNPN, CDR2 SVGIG, per germline (reference sequence). CDR3 length: 13 amino acids. Trimming shortened V by 4 bases and J by 3 bases, and 13 bases separated the two germline ends.

The gene calls are TRBV11-2 and TRBJ2-1; D is ambiguous. Trimming cost V 1 base and J 9 bases, with 16 bases left between them. The CDR3 has 15 residues. Per germline, CDR1 SGHAT and CDR2 FQNNGV. CDR3 amino acids: CASSLVSKALIEQFF. CDR3 DNA: TGTGCCAGCAGCTTAGTATCTAAGGCGTTAATTGAGCAGTTCTTC.

V gene TRBV5-1 combines with J gene TRBJ2-7; 9 bases agree with TRBD1. With V trimmed by 6 bases and J by 5 bases, 6 bases remained unmatched. The length of the CDR3 is 13 residues. CDR1 and CDR2 from the germline V gene are SGHRS and YFSETQ. CDR3: CASMGQGFNEQYF. CDR3 bases: TGCGCCAGCATGGGACAGGGTTTCAACGAGCAGTACTTC.

CDR3 loop: CASSKQGALPEAFF. The CDR3, as DNA: TGTGCCAGCAGTAAACAGGGGGCGCTTCCTGAAGCTTTCTTT. V usage is TRBV27 and J usage is TRBJ1-1, with TRBD1 identical over 9 bases. The V and J ends lost 5 bases and 6 bases, in that order; junction bases with no gene match: 7. This CDR3 is 14 amino acids long. Germline loops: CDR1 MNHEY, CDR2 SMNVEV (reference sequence).

This clonotype was recorded at least ten times. J is TRBJ2-3 and V is TRBV4-1; D is unresolved. CDR3 size: 14 residues. From germline, CDR1 is MGHRA and CDR2 YSYEKL. V lost 2 bases, J lost 3 bases, and 9 bases lay in between. CDR3 DNA: TGCGCCAGCAGCCAATGGGCGACAACAGATACGCAGTATTTT. Its protein is CASSQWATTDTQYF.

The chain joins TRBV12-3 or TRBV12-4 to TRBJ1-1, with D uncertain. There are 14 residues in the CDR3. Trimming took off 7 bases at V and 1 base at J, with 13 bases between the two ends. The CDR3 nucleotides read TGTGCCAGCACCCGTAACCCCGGGAACACTGAAGCTTTCTTT. Its protein product is CASTRNPGNTEAFF.

This clonotype has a handful of counts. This sequence joins TRBV7-2 and TRBJ2-1; 9 nucleotides agree with TRBD2. This CDR3 region has 17 residues. Germline CDR1 SGHTA, CDR2 FQGNSA. V dropped 4 bases and J dropped 9; count of bases not matched to a gene: 16. CDR3 in DNA: TGTGCCAGCAGCTCACTTGCTAGCGGGAACCTGGGGAGTGAGCAGTTCTTC. Amino acids: CASSSLASGNLGSEQFF.